This is a list of T cell receptor beta chains from one sample in a study of low-dose radiotherapy and immunotherapy resistance in tumors. In TCRdb, the reads were re-called with MiXCR into one record per CDR3 protein. Of 64,000 or so distinct CDR3 sequences in the sample, around 31% were seen once. The sequenced sample was PBMCs, obtained before treatment. The source of these receptors is a female donor with ovarian cancer. Both conserved end residues are part of each CDR3. Each record gives: CDR3 length, V gene, J gene, CDR3 protein.

14	TRBV5-1	TRBJ1-1	CASSLIGRNTEAFF
18	TRBV15	TRBJ2-6	CATSRDLGPGSGANVLTF
17	TRBV20-1	TRBJ1-5	CSAAIEFSTPSNQPQHF
16	TRBV7-9	TRBJ2-7	CASSLEPGQGAYEQYF
14	TRBV7-9	TRBJ2-1	CASSLTGTGVEQFF
15	TRBV5-1	TRBJ1-2	CASSISGTGGEGYTF
11	TRBV30	TRBJ1-2	CALTSAYGYTF
17	TRBV2	TRBJ1-1	CASILDGQSSLNTEAFF
13	TRBV20-1	TRBJ2-3	CSANPGAEDTQYF
14	TRBV5-4	TRBJ2-1	CASSLERSRNEQFF
13	TRBV5-1	TRBJ2-7	CASRGTVDYEQYF
14	TRBV11-2	TRBJ1-4	CASSLAWDNEKLFF
15	TRBV5-1	TRBJ2-1	CASSSNAGGPNEQFF
12	TRBV29-1	TRBJ2-7	CSVGDGSYEQYF
13	TRBV20-1	TRBJ2-7	CSASRGLSYEQYF
14	TRBV5-1	TRBJ2-7	CASNDPSGSYEQYF
12	TRBV6-2/TRBV6-3	TRBJ1-1	CASSYPPGIAFF
13	TRBV5-1	TRBJ2-1	CASSLTQSHEQFF
14	TRBV6-6	TRBJ1-4	CASSVQRPNEKLFF
15	TRBV5-1	TRBJ2-3	CASSFPDSYTDTQYF
11	TRBV4-1	TRBJ2-1	CASSRSNEQFF
11	TRBV2	TRBJ2-1	CASREGWEQFF
16	TRBV15	TRBJ2-2	CATSGWTGGNTGELFF